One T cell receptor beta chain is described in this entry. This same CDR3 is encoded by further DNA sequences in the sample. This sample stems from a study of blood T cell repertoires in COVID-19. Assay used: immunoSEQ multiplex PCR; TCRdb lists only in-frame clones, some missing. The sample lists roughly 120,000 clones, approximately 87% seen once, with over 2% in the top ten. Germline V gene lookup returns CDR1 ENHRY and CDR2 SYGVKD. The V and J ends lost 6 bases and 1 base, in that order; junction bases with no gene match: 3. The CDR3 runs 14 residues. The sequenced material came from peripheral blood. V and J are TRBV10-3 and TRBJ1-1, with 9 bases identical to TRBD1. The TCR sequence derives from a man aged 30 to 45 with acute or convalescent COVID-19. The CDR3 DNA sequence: TGTGCCATCAGCGGGGGACAGGGGAACACTGAAGCTTTCTTT. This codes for CAISGGQGNTEAFF.